This paragraph covers one TCR beta chain sequence. This entry belongs to a study of blood T cell repertoires in COVID-19. Turning to the study itself: There were acute and convalescent COVID-19 samples, and they came from the United States, Italy and Spain. T cells, B-cell-depleted T cells, or PBMCs provided the cDNA or gDNA that served as material.

Germline V CDR1 and CDR2: MDHEN, SYDVKM. The ends lost 6 bases at V and 4 bases at J; junction bases unmatched: 9. The CDR3 extends over 15 amino acids. In the study's own analysis: Estimation of nucleated cell counts relied on the amplification of reference gene primers. Only in-frame clones appear in the TCRdb table, and some are missing; sequencing was by immunoSEQ multiplex PCR. Clonal size and the V and J genes are those of that table, whereas D and trimming came from the DNA. This repertoire shows more than 300,000 clones, approximately 90% found once; its top ten account for 0.9% to 1.5%. The sequenced sample was PBMCs or T cells enriched from blood (not recorded which). This TCR came from a woman aged 18-29 years who had recovered from COVID-19. V is TRBV28 and J is TRBJ1-5, with 7 bases that match TRBD1. The CDR3 DNA reads TGTGCCAGCAGCCCTACGGACAGGCAAAATCAGCCCCAGCATTTT. Protein: CASSPTDRQNQPQHF.